These 6 T cell receptor beta chains were all obtained from the same sample, sequenced in a study of immune evolution from preneoplasia to lung adenocarcinoma. Clones were read by immunoSEQ multiplex PCR, and TCRdb kept only the in-frame ones, dropping some. The table includes some 6,000 clones, about 73% detected once. Source material: FFPE lung adenocarcinoma in situ tissue. The source is a person between 60 and 80 years old with lung adenocarcinoma.

The J gene is TRBJ1-1, the V gene TRBV27, with D possibly being TRBD1 (5 bases). CDR3 length: 15 amino acids. Germline CDR1 is MNHEY and CDR2 is SMNVEV (reference sequence). V dropped 1 base and J dropped 0 bases, with 9 bases sitting between them. The CDR3 spells CASSLYGGMNTEAFF. CDR3 DNA sequence: TGTGCCAGCAGTTTATATGGGGGGATGAACACTGAAGCTTTCTTT.

The CDR3 here is CASSLDGSYNEQFF. CDR3 sequence (DNA): TGTGCCAGCAGCTTAGATGGCTCCTACAATGAGCAGTTCTTC. The chain couples TRBV7-9 to TRBJ2-1; D is undetermined. V was pared by 1 base and J by 0 bases, with 4 bases between. Germline V gene data show CDR1 as SEHNR and CDR2 as FQNEAQ (reference sequence). There are 14 residues in the CDR3.

The chain couples TRBV6-6 to TRBJ2-1; D possibly corresponds to TRBD1 (6 bases). Germline V CDR1 and CDR2: MNHNY, SVGAGI (reference sequence). The CDR3 has 14 residues. The V gene lost 0 bases and the J gene lost 9 bases, with 12 bases spanning the gap. This chain's CDR3 is CASSYSRQAREQFF. CDR3 bases: TGTGCCAGCAGTTACTCTAGACAGGCTCGTGAGCAGTTCTTC.

This clone was observed once. V usage is TRBV4-2 and J usage is TRBJ2-1; 7 bases are a match to TRBD1. Germline trimming cut 4 bases from V and 1 base from J; bases unmatched to any gene: 4. There are 15 residues in the CDR3. Germline CDR1 reads LGHNA; CDR2 reads YNFKEQ. DNA for the CDR3: TGTGCCAGCAGCCCGACAGGGACATCCTACAATGAGCAGTTCTTC. This codes for CASSPTGTSYNEQFF.

V is TRBV19 and J is TRBJ2-2; 11 nucleotides align to TRBD2. The germline V gene has CDR1 LNHDA and CDR2 SQIVND (reference sequence). This CDR3 is 16 amino acids long. Trimming took 6 bases from V and 4 from J; bases not matched to a gene: 7. CDR3 loop: CASSRTSGGSTGELFF. CDR3 in DNA: TGTGCCAGTAGCAGAACTAGCGGGGGATCCACCGGGGAGCTGTTTTTT. The variable domain in full, completed from reference TRBV19 and TRBJ2-2, reads DGGITQSPKYLFRKEGQNVTLSCEQNLNHDAMYWYRQDPGQGLRLIYYSQIVNDFQKGDIAEGYSVSREKKESFPLTVTSAQKNPTAFYLCASSRTSGGSTGELFFGEGSRLTVL.

The chain links TRBV18 to TRBJ2-6, with 7 nucleotides matching TRBD2. Germline V gives CDR1 KGHSH, CDR2 LQKENI. V lost 2 bases to trimming and J lost 7 bases; unmatched junction nucleotides: 5. This CDR3 is built from 15 residues. Written as DNA, the CDR3 is TGTGCCAGCTCACCATCTTGGGGGGGAGCCAACGTCCTGACTTTC. Translated, it gives CASSPSWGGANVLTF.